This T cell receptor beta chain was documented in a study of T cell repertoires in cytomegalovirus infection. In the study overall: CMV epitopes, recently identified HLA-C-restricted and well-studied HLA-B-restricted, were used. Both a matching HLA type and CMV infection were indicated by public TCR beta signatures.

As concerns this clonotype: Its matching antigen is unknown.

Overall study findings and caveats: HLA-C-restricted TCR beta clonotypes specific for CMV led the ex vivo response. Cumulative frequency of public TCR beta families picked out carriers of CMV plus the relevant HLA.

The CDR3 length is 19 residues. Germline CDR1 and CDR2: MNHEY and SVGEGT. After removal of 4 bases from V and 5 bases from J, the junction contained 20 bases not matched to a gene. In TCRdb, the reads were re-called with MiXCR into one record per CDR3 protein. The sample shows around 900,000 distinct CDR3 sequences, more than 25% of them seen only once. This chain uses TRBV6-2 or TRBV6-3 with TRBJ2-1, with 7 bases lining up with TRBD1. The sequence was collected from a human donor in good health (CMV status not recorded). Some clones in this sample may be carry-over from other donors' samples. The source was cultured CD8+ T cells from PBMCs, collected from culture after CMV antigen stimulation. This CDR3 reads CASSWPGQYLFRDNNEQFF. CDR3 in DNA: TGTGCCAGCAGTTGGCCGGGACAGTATCTGTTTAGGGATAACAATGAGCAGTTCTTC.